The present entry profiles one T cell receptor beta chain with its context. CDR3 length: 15 amino acids. Trimming cost V 6 bases and J 9 bases; bases outside gene matches: 14. Germline V gene data show CDR1 as MNHEY and CDR2 as SMNVEV (reference sequence). The data were obtained in a study of blood T cell repertoires in COVID-19. Whole-study context: The cDNA or gDNA used as material had been derived from T cells, B-cell-depleted T cells, or PBMCs.

Sequenced by immunoSEQ multiplex PCR; TCRdb stores in-frame clones only, minus some. This sample has approximately 250,000 clones, with 85% to 90% found just once. V gene TRBV27 combines with J gene TRBJ2-1, with 7 bases that match TRBD2. The sequence was collected from a woman in her 30s who had recovered from COVID-19. Sequencing was done on a sample of PBMCs or T cells enriched from blood (not recorded which). CDR3 in DNA: TGTGCCAGCAGCAGTAGCGGGTATAGCCTCGCTGAGCAGTTCTTC. This translates into CASSSSGYSLAEQFF.